This TCR beta chain comes out of a study of blood T cell repertoires in COVID-19. Using immunoSEQ multiplex PCR, the repertoire was profiled, and TCRdb retains in-frame clones only, with some absent. The repertoire consists of approximately 400,000 clones, with 87% occurring once and the leading ten covering approximately 1.2%. CDR3 length: 12 amino acids. Deletions cut 4 bases from V and 5 bases from J, with 11 bases between. Germline loops: CDR1 SQVTM, CDR2 ANQGSEA. Allocation to cohorts depended on clinical history reported by the participants. The source material was PBMCs or T cells enriched from blood (not recorded which). This receptor was obtained from a man aged 30 to 39 who had recovered from COVID-19. The genes are TRBV29-1 and TRBJ2-5; D remains unclear. CDR3 nucleotides: TGCAGCGTTGTTCCCTCTATGGAGACCCAGTACTTC. Translating gives CSVVPSMETQYF.